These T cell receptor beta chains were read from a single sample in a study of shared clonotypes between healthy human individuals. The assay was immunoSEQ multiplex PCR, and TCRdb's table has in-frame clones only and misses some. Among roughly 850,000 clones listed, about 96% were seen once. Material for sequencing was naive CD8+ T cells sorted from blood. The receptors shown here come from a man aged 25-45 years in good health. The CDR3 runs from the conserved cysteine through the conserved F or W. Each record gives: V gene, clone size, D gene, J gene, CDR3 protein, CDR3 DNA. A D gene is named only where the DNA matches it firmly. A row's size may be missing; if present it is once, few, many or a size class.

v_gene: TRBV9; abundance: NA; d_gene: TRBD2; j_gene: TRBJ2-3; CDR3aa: CASSALGVAGPTDTQYF; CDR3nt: TGTGCCAGCAGCGCCCTAGGGGTAGCGGGACCGACAGATACGCAGTATTTT
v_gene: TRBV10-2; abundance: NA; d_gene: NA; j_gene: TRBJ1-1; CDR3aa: CASRDSVAFF; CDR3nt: TGCGCCAGCAGGGACAGCGTCGCTTTCTTT
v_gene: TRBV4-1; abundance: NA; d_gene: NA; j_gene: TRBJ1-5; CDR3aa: CASSQKTGLSQPQHF; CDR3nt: TGCGCCAGCAGCCAAAAAACAGGGTTAAGTCAGCCCCAGCATTTT
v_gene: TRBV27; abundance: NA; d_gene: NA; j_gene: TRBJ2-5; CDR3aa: CASGRQPETQYF; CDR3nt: TGTGCCAGCGGACGACAGCCAGAGACCCAGTACTTC
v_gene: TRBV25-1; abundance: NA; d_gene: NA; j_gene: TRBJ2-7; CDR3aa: CASSVRANSYEQYF; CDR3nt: TGTGCCAGCAGTGTTCGCGCAAACTCCTACGAGCAGTACTTC
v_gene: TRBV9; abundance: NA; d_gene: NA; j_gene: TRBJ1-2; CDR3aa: CASADRYYGYTF; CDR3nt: TGTGCCAGCGCGGACAGATACTATGGCTACACCTTC
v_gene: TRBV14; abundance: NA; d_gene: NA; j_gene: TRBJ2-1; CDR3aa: CASSYKNEQFF; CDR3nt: TGTGCCAGCAGCTACAAGAATGAGCAGTTCTTC
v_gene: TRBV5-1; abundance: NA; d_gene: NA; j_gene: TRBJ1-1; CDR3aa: CASSLKGSRSTEAFF; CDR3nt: TGCGCCAGCAGCTTAAAGGGGTCGAGGAGCACTGAAGCTTTCTTT
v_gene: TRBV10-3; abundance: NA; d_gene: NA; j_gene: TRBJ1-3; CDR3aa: CAISEGQSSGNTIYF; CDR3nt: TGTGCCATCAGTGAGGGACAGAGCTCTGGAAACACCATATATTTT
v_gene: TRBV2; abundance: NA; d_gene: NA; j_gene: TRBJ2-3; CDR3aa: CASSERSTDTQYF; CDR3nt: TGTGCCAGCAGTGAACGCAGCACAGATACGCAGTATTTT
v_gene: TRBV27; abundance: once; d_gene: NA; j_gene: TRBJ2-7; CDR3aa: CASSFRQGYEQYF; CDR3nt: TGTGCCAGCAGTTTTAGGCAGGGTTACGAGCAGTACTTC
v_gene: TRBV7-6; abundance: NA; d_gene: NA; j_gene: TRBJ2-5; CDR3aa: CASSARPGDQETQYF; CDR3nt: TGTGCCAGCAGCGCGCGTCCCGGGGACCAAGAGACCCAGTACTTC
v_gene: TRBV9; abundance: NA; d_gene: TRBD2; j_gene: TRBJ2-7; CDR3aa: CASSESGRGHEQYF; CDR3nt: TGTGCCAGCAGTGAGAGCGGGAGAGGCCACGAGCAGTACTTC
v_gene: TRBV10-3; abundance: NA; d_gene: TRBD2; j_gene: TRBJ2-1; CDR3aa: CAIGLAGTYNEQFF; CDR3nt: TGTGCCATCGGACTAGCGGGAACCTACAATGAGCAGTTCTTC
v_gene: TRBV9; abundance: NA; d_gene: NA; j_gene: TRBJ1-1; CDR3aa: CASSPHVGMNTEAFF; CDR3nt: TGTGCCAGCAGCCCCCACGTAGGGATGAACACTGAAGCTTTCTTT
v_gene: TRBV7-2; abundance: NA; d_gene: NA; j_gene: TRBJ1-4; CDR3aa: CASSPQGNEKLFF; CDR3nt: TGTGCCAGCAGCCCCCAGGGAAATGAAAAACTGTTTTTT
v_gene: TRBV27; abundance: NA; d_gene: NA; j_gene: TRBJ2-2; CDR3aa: CASSLNVGAFPGELFF; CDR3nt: TGTGCCAGCAGTTTAAACGTGGGGGCTTTTCCCGGGGAGCTGTTTTTT
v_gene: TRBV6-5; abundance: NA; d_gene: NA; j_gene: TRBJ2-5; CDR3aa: CASSSGTWGGETQYF; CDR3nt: TGTGCCAGCAGTTCCGGGACCTGGGGAGGTGAGACCCAGTACTTC
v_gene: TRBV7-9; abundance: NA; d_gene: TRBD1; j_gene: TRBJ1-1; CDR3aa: CASSIGTGRARIREAFF; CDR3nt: TGTGCCAGCAGCATAGGGACAGGGAGGGCAAGGATTCGAGAAGCTTTCTTT
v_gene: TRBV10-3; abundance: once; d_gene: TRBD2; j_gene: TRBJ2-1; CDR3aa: CAISTPAGGVNYNEQFF; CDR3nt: TGTGCCATCAGTACACCCGCGGGAGGGGTTAACTACAATGAGCAGTTCTTC
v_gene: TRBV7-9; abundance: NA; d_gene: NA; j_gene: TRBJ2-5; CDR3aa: CASSLALGNQETQYF; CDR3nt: TGTGCCAGCAGCTTAGCGTTGGGAAACCAAGAGACCCAGTACTTC
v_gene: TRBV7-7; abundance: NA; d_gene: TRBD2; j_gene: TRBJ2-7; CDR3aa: CASSPLAGAYEQYF; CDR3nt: TGTGCTAGCAGCCCCCTAGCGGGAGCCTACGAGCAGTACTTC
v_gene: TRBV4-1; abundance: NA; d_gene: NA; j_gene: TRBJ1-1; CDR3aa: CASSHMVEAGTEAFF; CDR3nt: TGCGCCAGCAGCCACATGGTAGAAGCGGGAACTGAAGCTTTCTTT
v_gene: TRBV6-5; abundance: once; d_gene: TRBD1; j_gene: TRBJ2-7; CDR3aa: CASRETGFGYYEQYF; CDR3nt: TGTGCCAGCAGGGAGACAGGGTTCGGCTACTACGAGCAGTACTTC
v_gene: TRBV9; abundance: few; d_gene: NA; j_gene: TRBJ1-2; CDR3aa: CASSVGYGYTF; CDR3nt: TGTGCCAGCAGCGTAGGCTATGGCTACACCTTC
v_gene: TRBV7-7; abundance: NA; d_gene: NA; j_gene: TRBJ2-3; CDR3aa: CASSLDVGPWRERTDTQYF; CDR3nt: TGTGCCAGCAGCTTAGATGTTGGCCCCTGGAGGGAGCGCACAGATACGCAATATTTT
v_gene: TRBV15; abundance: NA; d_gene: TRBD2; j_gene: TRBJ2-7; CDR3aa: CATSQDTSGRFSYEQYF; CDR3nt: TGTGCCACCAGCCAGGACACTAGCGGGAGGTTTTCCTACGAGCAGTACTTC
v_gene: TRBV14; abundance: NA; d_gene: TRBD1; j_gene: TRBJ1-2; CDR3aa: CASSQDGRGQYGYTF; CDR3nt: TGTGCCAGCAGCCAAGATGGGAGGGGACAGTATGGCTACACCTTC
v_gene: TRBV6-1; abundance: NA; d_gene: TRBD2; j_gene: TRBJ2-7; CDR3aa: CASSVAGGSYEQYF; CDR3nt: TGTGCCAGCAGCGTAGCGGGAGGGTCCTACGAGCAGTACTTC
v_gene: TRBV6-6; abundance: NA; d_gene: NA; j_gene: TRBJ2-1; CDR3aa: CASSYPGEGDNEQFF; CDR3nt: TGTGCCAGCAGTTACCCCGGGGAGGGGGACAATGAGCAGTTCTTC
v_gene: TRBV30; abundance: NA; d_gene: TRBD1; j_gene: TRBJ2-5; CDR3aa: CAWSVGQGRETQYF; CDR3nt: TGTGCCTGGAGTGTAGGACAGGGCAGGGAGACCCAGTACTTC
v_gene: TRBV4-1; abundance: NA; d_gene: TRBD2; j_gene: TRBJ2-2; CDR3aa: CASSAGGRPAETGELFF; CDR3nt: TGCGCCAGCAGCGCTGGCGGGAGGCCCGCGGAGACCGGGGAGCTGTTTTTT
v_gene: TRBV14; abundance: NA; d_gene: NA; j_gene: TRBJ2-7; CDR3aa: CASSKSGAGYEQYF; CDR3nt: TGTGCCAGCAGCAAGTCGGGCGCCGGGTACGAGCAGTACTTC
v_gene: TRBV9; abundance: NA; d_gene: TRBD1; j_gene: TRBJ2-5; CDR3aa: CASSIGQGMGETQYF; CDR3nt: TGTGCCAGCAGCATCGGACAGGGGATGGGGGAGACCCAGTACTTC
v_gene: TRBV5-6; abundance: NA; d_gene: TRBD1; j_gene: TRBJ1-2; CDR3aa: CASSKGQGLDGYTF; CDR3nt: TGTGCCAGCAGCAAAGGACAGGGTTTAGATGGCTACACCTTC
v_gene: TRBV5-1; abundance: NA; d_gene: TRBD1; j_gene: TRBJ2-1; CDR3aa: CASSLVLSFGTGAYNEQFF; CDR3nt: TGCGCCAGCAGCTTGGTCCTCTCTTTCGGGACAGGGGCTTACAATGAGCAGTTCTTC
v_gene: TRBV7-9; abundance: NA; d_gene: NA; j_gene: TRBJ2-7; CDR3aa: CASSLGIEQYF; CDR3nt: TGTGCCAGCAGCTTAGGGATCGAGCAGTACTTC
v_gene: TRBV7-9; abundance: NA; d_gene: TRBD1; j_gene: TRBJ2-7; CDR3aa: CASSPGQGGLYEQYF; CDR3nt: TGTGCCAGCAGCCCCGGACAGGGTGGGTTATACGAGCAGTACTTC
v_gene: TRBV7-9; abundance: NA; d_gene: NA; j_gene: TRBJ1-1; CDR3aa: CASSLSGVSGNTEAFF; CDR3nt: TGTGCCAGCAGCTTGTCGGGGGTTAGCGGTAACACTGAAGCTTTCTTT
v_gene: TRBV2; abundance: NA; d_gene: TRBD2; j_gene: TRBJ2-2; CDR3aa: CASSQPSGRPNTGELFF; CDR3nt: TGTGCCAGCAGTCAGCCTAGCGGGAGGCCGAACACCGGGGAGCTGTTTTTT
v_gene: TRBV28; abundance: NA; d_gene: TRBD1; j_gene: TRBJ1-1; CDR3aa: CASSFPLTGGGMNTEAFF; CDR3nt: TGTGCCAGCAGTTTCCCCTTAACAGGGGGAGGCATGAACACTGAAGCTTTCTTT
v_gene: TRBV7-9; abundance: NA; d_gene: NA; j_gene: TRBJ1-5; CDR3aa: CASSLGQQLDQPQHF; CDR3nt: TGTGCCAGCAGCCTCGGACAGCAGTTGGATCAGCCCCAGCATTTT
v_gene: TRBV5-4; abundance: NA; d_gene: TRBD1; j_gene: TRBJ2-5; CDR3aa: CASSRGKGTGGETQYF; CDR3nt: TGTGCCAGCAGTCGTGGTAAAGGGACAGGGGGGGAGACCCAGTACTTC
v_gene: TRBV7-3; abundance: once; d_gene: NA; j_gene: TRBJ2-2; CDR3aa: CASSRFDRLQTGELFF; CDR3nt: TGTGCCAGCAGCCGGTTTGACCGGCTCCAAACCGGGGAGCTGTTTTTT
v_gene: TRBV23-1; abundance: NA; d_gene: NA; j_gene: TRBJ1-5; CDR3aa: CASRDRWLRYNQPQHF; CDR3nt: TGCGCCAGCAGGGACAGATGGTTAAGATACAATCAGCCCCAGCATTTT
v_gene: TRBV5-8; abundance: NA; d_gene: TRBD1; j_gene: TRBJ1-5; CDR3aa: CASSFRQGGQPQHF; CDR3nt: TGTGCCAGCAGCTTCAGACAGGGCGGTCAGCCCCAGCATTTT
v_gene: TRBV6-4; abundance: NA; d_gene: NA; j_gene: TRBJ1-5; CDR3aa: CASREVYRDQPQHF; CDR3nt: TGTGCCAGCAGGGAAGTATACAGGGATCAGCCCCAGCATTTT
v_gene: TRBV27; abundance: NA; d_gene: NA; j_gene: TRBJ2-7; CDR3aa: CASSLSGSREQYF; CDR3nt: TGTGCCAGCAGTTTATCCGGTAGTCGGGAGCAGTACTTC
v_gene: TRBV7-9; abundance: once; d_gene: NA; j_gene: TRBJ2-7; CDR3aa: CASSPPRGPYEQYF; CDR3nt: TGTGCCAGCAGCCCCCCGAGGGGCCCCTACGAGCAGTACTTC
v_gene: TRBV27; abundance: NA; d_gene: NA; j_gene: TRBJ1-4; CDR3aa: CASSLQTGGGEKLFF; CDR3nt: TGTGCCAGCAGTTTACAGACAGGAGGAGGTGAAAAACTGTTTTTT
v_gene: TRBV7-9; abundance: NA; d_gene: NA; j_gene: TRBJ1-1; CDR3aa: CASSAGWGTEAFF; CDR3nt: TGTGCCAGCAGCGCAGGGTGGGGAACTGAAGCTTTCTTT
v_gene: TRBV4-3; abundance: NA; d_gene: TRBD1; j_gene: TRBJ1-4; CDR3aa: CASSRRTGFGEKLFF; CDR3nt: TGCGCCAGCAGCCGACGGACAGGGTTTGGTGAAAAACTGTTTTTT
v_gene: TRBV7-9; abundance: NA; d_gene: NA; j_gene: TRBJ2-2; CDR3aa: CASSHRSYSNTGELFF; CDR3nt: TGTGCCAGCAGTCACCGTAGCTATTCCAACACCGGGGAGCTGTTTTTT
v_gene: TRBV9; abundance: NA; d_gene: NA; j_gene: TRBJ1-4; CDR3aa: CASSVEARNEKLFF; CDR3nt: TGTGCCAGCAGCGTAGAAGCTCGTAATGAAAAACTGTTTTTT
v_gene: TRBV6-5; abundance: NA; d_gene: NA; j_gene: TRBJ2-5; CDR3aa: CASSLWDNQETQYF; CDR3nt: TGTGCCAGCAGCCTTTGGGACAACCAAGAGACCCAGTACTTC
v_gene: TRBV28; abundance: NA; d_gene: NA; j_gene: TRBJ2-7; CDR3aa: CASSFPSGGLSSYEQYF; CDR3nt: TGTGCCAGCAGTTTCCCCTCGGGCGGCTTGAGCTCCTACGAGCAGTACTTC
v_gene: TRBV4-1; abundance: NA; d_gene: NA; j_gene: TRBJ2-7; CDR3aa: CASSQLVESYEQYF; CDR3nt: TGCGCCAGCAGCCAATTAGTGGAGTCCTACGAGCAGTACTTC
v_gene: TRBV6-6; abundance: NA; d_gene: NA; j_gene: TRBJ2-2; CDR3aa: CASSYLEYDSSGELFF; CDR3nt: TGTGCCAGCAGTTACCTAGAATACGATAGCAGCGGGGAGCTGTTTTTT
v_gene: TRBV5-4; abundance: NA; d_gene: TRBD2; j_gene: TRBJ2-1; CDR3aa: CASSLLAGNEQFF; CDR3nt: TGTGCCAGCAGCTTACTAGCGGGTAATGAGCAGTTCTTC